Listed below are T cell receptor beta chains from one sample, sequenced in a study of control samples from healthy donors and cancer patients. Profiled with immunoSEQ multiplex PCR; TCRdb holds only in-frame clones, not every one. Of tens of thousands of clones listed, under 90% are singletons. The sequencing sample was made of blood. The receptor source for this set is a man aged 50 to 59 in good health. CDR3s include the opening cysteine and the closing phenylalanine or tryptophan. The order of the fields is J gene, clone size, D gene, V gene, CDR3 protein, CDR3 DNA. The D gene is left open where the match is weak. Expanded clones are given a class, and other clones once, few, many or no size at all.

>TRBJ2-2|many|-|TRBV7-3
CASSSQSTNTGELFF
TGTGCCAGCAGCTCACAGTCTACAAACACCGGGGAGCTGTTTTTT
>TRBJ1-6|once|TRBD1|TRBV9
CASSGQGLPNSPLHF
TGTGCCAGCAGCGGACAGGGTCTACCGAATTCACCCCTCCACTTT
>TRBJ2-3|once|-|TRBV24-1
CATSAVFGETDTDTQYF
TGTGCCACCAGTGCGGTATTCGGTGAGACAGACACAGATACGCAGTATTTT
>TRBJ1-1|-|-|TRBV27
CATQPGPGTEAFF
TGTGCCACCCAGCCCGGGCCTGGCACTGAAGCTTTCTTT
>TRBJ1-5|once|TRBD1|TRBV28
CASSFPVPGTAPTGRNQPQHF
TGTGCCAGCAGTTTCCCGGTCCCCGGAACCGCCCCGACAGGGCGCAATCAGCCCCAGCATTTT
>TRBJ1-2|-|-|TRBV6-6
CASSPGEGAQGYTF
TGTGCCAGCAGCCCCGGTGAAGGGGCGCAGGGCTACACCTTC
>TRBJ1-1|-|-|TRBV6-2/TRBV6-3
CASSYGYTEAFF
TGTGCCAGCAGTTACGGGTACACTGAAGCTTTCTTT
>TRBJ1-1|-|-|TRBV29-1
CSVETGTEAFF
TGCAGCGTTGAAACGGGCACTGAAGCTTTCTTT
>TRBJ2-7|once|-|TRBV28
CASSLGGATTYEQYF
TGTGCCAGCAGCCTGGGGGGGGCCACCACCTACGAGCAGTACTTC
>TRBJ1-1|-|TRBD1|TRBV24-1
CATSERDRGSKAFF
TGTGCCACCAGTGAACGGGACAGGGGGAGTAAGGCTTTCTTT
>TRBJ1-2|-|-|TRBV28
CASSRWTGGYTF
TGTGCCAGCAGTCGTTGGACCGGGGGCTACACCTTC
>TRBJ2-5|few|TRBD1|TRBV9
CASSPGQTTETQYF
TGTGCCAGCAGCCCGGGACAGACCACGGAGACCCAGTACTTC
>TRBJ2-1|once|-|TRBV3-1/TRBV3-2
CASSQAALASSNEQFF
TGTGCCAGCAGCCAAGCGGCCCTAGCGAGTTCCAATGAGCAGTTCTTC
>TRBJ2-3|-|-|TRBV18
CASSPSSVGGTDTQYF
TGTGCCAGCTCACCAAGTAGTGTTGGGGGCACAGATACGCAGTATTTT
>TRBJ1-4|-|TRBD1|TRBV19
CASSIPRQGVNEKLFF
TGTGCCAGTAGTATTCCGAGACAGGGGGTTAATGAAAAACTGTTTTTT
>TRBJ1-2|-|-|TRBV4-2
CASSQEIGGGYGYTF
TGTGCCAGCAGCCAAGAGATTGGGGGGGGGTATGGCTACACCTTC
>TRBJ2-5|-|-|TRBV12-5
CASGLVRGGLPSLQETQYF
TGTGCTAGTGGTTTGGTACGAGGGGGGTTACCGAGCCTCCAAGAGACCCAGTACTTC
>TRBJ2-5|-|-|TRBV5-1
CASSLATGWGETQYF
TGCGCCAGCAGCTTGGCCACAGGGTGGGGAGAGACCCAGTACTTC
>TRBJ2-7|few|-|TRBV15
CATSRERAGGYEQYF
TGTGCCACCAGCAGAGAAAGGGCAGGCGGGTACGAGCAGTACTTC
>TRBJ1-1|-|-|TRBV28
CASSSPAAEAFF
TGTGCCAGCAGTTCCCCAGCAGCTGAAGCTTTCTTT
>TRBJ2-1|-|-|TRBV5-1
CASSRGYEQFF
TGCGCCAGCAGCAGGGGTTATGAGCAGTTCTTC
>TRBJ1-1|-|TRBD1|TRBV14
CASSDWDREFTEAFF
TGTGCCAGCAGCGATTGGGACAGGGAGTTTACTGAAGCTTTCTTT
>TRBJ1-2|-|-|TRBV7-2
CASSSTGPYGYTF
TGTGCCAGCAGCTCTACAGGGCCCTATGGCTACACCTTC
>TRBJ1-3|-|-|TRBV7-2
CASSDRSGNTIYF
TGTGCCAGCAGCGATCGTTCTGGAAACACCATATATTTT
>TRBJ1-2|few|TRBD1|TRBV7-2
CASGLQGARGYTF
TGTGCCAGCGGACTACAGGGGGCGCGCGGCTACACCTTC
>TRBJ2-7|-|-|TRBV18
CASAPGGIYEQYF
TGTGCCAGCGCCCCAGGAGGGATCTACGAGCAGTACTTC
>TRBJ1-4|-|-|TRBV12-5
CASGFDGEKLFF
TGTGCTAGTGGTTTTGACGGGGAAAAACTGTTTTTT
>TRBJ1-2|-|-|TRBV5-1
CASGDPGQGYGYTF
TGCGCCAGCGGGGACCCCGGGCAGGGGTATGGCTACACCTTC
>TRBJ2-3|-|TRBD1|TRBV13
CASSFYFQPGQGVTDTQYF
TGTGCCAGCAGCTTCTACTTTCAACCGGGACAGGGAGTGACAGATACGCAGTATTTT
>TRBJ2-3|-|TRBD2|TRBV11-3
CASSFGGPGTSGRSTDTQYF
TGTGCCAGCAGCTTTGGGGGGCCAGGGACTAGCGGGAGGAGCACAGATACGCAGTATTTT
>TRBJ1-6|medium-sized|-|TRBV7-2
CASSLDAFGARAENSPLHF
TGTGCCAGCAGCTTAGATGCATTCGGGGCCAGGGCTGAGAATTCACCCCTCCACTTT
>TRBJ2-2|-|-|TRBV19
CASSIEGVNTGELFF
TGTGCCAGTAGTATAGAGGGGGTGAACACCGGGGAGCTGTTTTTT
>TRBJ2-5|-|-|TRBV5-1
CASSFRETQYF
TGCGCCAGCAGCTTCCGAGAGACCCAGTACTTC
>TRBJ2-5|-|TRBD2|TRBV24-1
CATSDDLGLAGQETQYF
TGTGCCACCAGTGATGACTTGGGACTAGCGGGACAAGAGACCCAGTACTTC
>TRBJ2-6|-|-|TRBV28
CASSLRVAFSGANVLTF
TGTGCCAGCAGTTTGAGGGTTGCCTTCTCTGGGGCCAACGTCCTGACTTTC
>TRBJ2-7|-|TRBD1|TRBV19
CASSIGTGVSYEQYF
TGTGCCAGTAGTATAGGGACAGGGGTAAGCTACGAGCAGTACTTC
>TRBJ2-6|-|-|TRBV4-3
CASSQDSFSGANVLTF
TGCGCCAGCAGCCAAGATTCCTTCTCTGGGGCCAACGTCCTGACTTTC
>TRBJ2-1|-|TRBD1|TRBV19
CASSPRTGIYNEQFF
TGTGCCAGTAGTCCACGGACAGGGATTTACAATGAGCAGTTCTTC
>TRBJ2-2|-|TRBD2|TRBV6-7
CASSLAERGGNTGELFF
TGTGCCAGCAGTTTAGCAGAGCGGGGGGGAAACACCGGGGAGCTGTTTTTT
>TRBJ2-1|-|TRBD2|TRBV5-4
CASSLLAGVLGNEQFF
TGTGCCAGCAGCTTGCTAGCGGGAGTTTTGGGCAATGAGCAGTTCTTC
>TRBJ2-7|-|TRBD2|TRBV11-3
CASTLADTYEQYF
TGTGCCAGCACGCTAGCGGATACCTACGAGCAGTACTTC
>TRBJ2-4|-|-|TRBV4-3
CASSQGMGVKNIQYF
TGCGCCAGCAGCCAGGGGATGGGGGTGAAAAACATTCAGTACTTC
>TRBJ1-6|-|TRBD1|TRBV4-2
CASSRGQGVAPLHF
TGTGCCAGCAGCCGCGGACAGGGGGTGGCACCCCTCCACTTT
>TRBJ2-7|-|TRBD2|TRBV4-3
CASSRDLGGVSYEQYF
TGCGCCAGCAGCCGAGATCTCGGGGGGGTGTCCTACGAGCAGTACTTC
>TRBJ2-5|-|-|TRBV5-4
CASRVAPNQETQYF
TGTGCCAGCAGAGTAGCCCCTAATCAAGAGACCCAGTACTTC
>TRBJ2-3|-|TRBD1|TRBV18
CASSPRQTDRGPTDTQYF
TGTGCCAGCTCTCCTAGACAAACCGACAGGGGGCCAACAGATACGCAGTATTTT
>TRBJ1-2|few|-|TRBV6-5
CASTRTPTNYGYTF
TGTGCCAGCACAAGGACACCTACTAACTATGGCTACACCTTC
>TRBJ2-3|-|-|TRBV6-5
CASTQADTQYF
TGTGCCAGCACCCAAGCGGATACGCAGTATTTT
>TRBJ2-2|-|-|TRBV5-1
CASSLEGVVTGELFF
TGCGCCAGCAGCTTGGAAGGGGTAGTGACCGGGGAGCTGTTTTTT
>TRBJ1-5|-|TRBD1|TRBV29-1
CSVGTGLTQPQHF
TGCAGCGTCGGGACAGGGTTAACTCAGCCCCAGCATTTT
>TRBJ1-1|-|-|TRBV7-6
CASSLDGSANTEAFF
TGTGCCAGCAGCTTAGATGGCTCAGCGAACACTGAAGCTTTCTTT
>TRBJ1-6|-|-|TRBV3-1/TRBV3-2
CASSWWGSPLHF
TGTGCCAGCAGCTGGTGGGGTTCACCCCTCCACTTT
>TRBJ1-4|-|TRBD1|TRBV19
CASSITGTGQTNEKLFF
TGTGCCAGTAGTATTACTGGGACAGGGCAAACTAATGAAAAACTGTTTTTT
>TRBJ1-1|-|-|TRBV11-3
CASSAVHRDGPEAFF
TGTGCCAGCAGCGCTGTCCACAGGGATGGTCCTGAAGCTTTCTTT
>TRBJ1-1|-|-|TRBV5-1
CASTSLNTEAFF
TGCGCCAGCACCTCCTTGAACACTGAAGCTTTCTTT